These T cell receptor beta chains were read from a single sample in a study of T cells in Graves' hyperthyroidism and ophthalmopathy. MiXCR was run by TCRdb on the multiplex PCR reads, yielding one entry per CDR3 protein. The sample includes some 510,000 distinct CDR3 sequences, about a fifth of them seen just once. The sequenced sample was blood. These receptors were obtained from a man younger than 30 with Graves' hyperthyroidism. CDR3s include the opening cysteine and the closing phenylalanine or tryptophan. D genes are given only for firm matches. Clone size is given for some rows only: seen once, a few or many times, or a class if the clone is expanded.

cdr3_length clone_size d_call j_call v_call cdr3_nt cdr3_aa
13 . TRBD1 TRBJ2-7 TRBV20-1 TGCAGTGCTAGGGGACAGGCCTACTACGAGCAGTACTTC CSARGQAYYEQYF
13 many . TRBJ2-2 TRBV24-1 TGTGCCACCAGTGCCCCGGGATCCGGGGAGCTGTTTTTT CATSAPGSGELFF
13 many . TRBJ2-5 TRBV12-3/TRBV12-4 TGTGCCAGCAGTTTTGTAGGGACTGAGACCCAGTACTTC CASSFVGTETQYF
14 . TRBD1 TRBJ1-2 TRBV5-1 TGCGCCAGCAGCAATGGGGACAGGGCAGACGGCTACACCTTC CASSNGDRADGYTF
13 many TRBD1 TRBJ2-7 TRBV10-3 TGTGCCATCAGGGTGACAGGGCAGTACGAGCAGTACTTC CAIRVTGQYEQYF
14 many . TRBJ1-1 TRBV6-1 TGTGCCAGCAGTGTTACATTCCTGGACACTGAAGCTTTCTTT CASSVTFLDTEAFF
16 . . TRBJ1-2 TRBV2 TGTGCCACCAGGCCCGAGACAGACTTCACCTATTCTGGCTACACCTTC CATRPETDFTYSGYTF
15 . . TRBJ1-1 TRBV6-1 TGTGCCAGCAGTGCCTATAGGGTTACGAACACTGAAGCTTTCTTT CASSAYRVTNTEAFF
12 many . TRBJ2-2 TRBV6-5 TGTGCCAGCAGTTACTCAACCGGGGAGCTGTTTTTT CASSYSTGELFF
12 . . TRBJ1-1 TRBV6-4 TGTGCCAGCAGCGATTTCGGCACTGAAGCTTTCTTT CASSDFGTEAFF
13 many . TRBJ2-7 TRBV12-3/TRBV12-4 TGTGCCAGCAGTTTCGAGCGTTCCTACGAGCAGTACTTC CASSFERSYEQYF
12 many . TRBJ2-5 TRBV20-1 TGCAGTGCTAGCGTCGCTTTAGAGACCCAGTACTTC CSASVALETQYF
13 many TRBD1 TRBJ2-5 TRBV29-1 TGCAGCATAGGGACAGGGCCTCAAGAGACCCAGTACTTC CSIGTGPQETQYF
16 . . TRBJ1-5 TRBV9 TGTGCCAGCAGCGTTTGGGAGGGCTATAGCAATCAGCCCCAGCATTTT CASSVWEGYSNQPQHF
15 . . TRBJ2-5 TRBV7-9 TGTGCCAGCAGCTCTTGGCTGGAGAACCAAGAGTCCCAGTACTTC CASSSWLENQESQYF
14 many . TRBJ1-2 TRBV5-8 TGTGCCAGCAGCTTGGTGAGGATCAACTATGGCTACACCTTC CASSLVRINYGYTF
15 many . TRBJ1-5 TRBV12-3/TRBV12-4 TGTGCCAGCAAGCCCCCGGGCCCTGGGGGTCAGCCCCAGCATTTT CASKPPGPGGQPQHF
15 . . TRBJ2-7 TRBV13 TGTGCCAGCAGCTTAGGCCCCGACAGCACGGGGGAGCAGTACTTC CASSLGPDSTGEQYF
12 many TRBD1 TRBJ2-5 TRBV2 TGTGCCAGTGGACAGGTAGAAGAGACCCAGTACTTC CASGQVEETQYF
15 many . TRBJ2-7 TRBV20-1 TGCAGTACCCCGACCGAACACGCTAGCTCCTACGAGCAGTACTTC CSTPTEHASSYEQYF
14 . . TRBJ1-2 TRBV12-3/TRBV12-4 TGTGCCAGCAGACCCGGGAAGGGGACCTATGGCTACACCTTC CASRPGKGTYGYTF
15 . TRBD1 TRBJ2-5 TRBV6-2/TRBV6-3 TGTGCCAGCAGGACCGGGACAGGGGAGTCCGAGACCCAGTACTTC CASRTGTGESETQYF
14 few TRBD1 TRBJ1-2 TRBV3-1 TGTGCCAGCAGCCAAGGGGACAGAGAACATGGCTACACCTTC CASSQGDREHGYTF
12 . . TRBJ2-7 TRBV12-3/TRBV12-4 TGTGCCAGCAGTCGGGCCTGGGGCGAGCAGTACTTC CASSRAWGEQYF
11 many . TRBJ2-7 TRBV28 TGTGCCAGCGAGCAGGGTAACGAGCAGTACTTC CASEQGNEQYF
16 . . TRBJ1-5 TRBV15 TGTGCCACCAGCAGAGTGCACCGGGCCGGTCATCAGCCCCAGCATTTT CATSRVHRAGHQPQHF
12 many . TRBJ1-2 TRBV19 TGTGCCAGTAGTACAGAGGGCCGTGGCTACACCTTC CASSTEGRGYTF
12 few . TRBJ1-2 TRBV12-3/TRBV12-4 TGTGCCAGCAGTTTAGATTTGGGGGACAAAACCTTC CASSLDLGDKTF
15 many . TRBJ2-5 TRBV12-3/TRBV12-4 TGTGCCAGCAGTCGCCAAACTAGTATAACTGAGACCCAGTACTTC CASSRQTSITETQYF
11 few . TRBJ1-2 TRBV12-3/TRBV12-4 TGTGCCAGCAGTTTGCAGGGTAGCTACACCTTC CASSLQGSYTF
15 few . TRBJ1-3 TRBV30 TGTGCCTGGAGTAGGGACGGTAGCTCTGGAAACACCATATATTTT CAWSRDGSSGNTIYF
14 many . TRBJ2-2 TRBV2 TGTGCCAGCAGGCGGGGCACGAACACCGGGGAGCTGTTTTTT CASRRGTNTGELFF
14 many . TRBJ1-2 TRBV19 TGTGCCAGTAACCCGTCGGACTTTCTTTGGGGCTACACCTTC CASNPSDFLWGYTF
16 many TRBD2 TRBJ2-5 TRBV6-1 TGTGCCAGCAGTGGAGGACTAGTCGTTCTCCCAGAGACCCAGTACTTC CASSGGLVVLPETQYF
14 many TRBD1 TRBJ1-1 TRBV12-5 TGTGCTAGTGCCCCCGGGACAGACAACACTGAAGCTTTCTTT CASAPGTDNTEAFF
14 . TRBD1 TRBJ1-1 TRBV29-1 TGCAGCGTTGAAGAAGGACAGGTGAACACTGAAGCTTTCTTT CSVEEGQVNTEAFF
14 many TRBD1 TRBJ1-2 TRBV6-5 TGTGCCAGCAGTTACTCTCAGGGGGAAAATGGCTACACCTTC CASSYSQGENGYTF
16 many TRBD1 TRBJ1-5 TRBV6-1 TGTGCCAGCAGTAAACCGGGACAGGGGGAAAGTCAGCCCCAGCATTTT CASSKPGQGESQPQHF
17 . TRBD1 TRBJ1-6 TRBV25-1 TGTGCCAGCAGTGAAATGAAAGACAGGGCCCGGGTCTCACCCCTCCACTTT CASSEMKDRARVSPLHF
14 many . TRBJ1-5 TRBV6-1 TGTGCCAGCAGGATGGGACGTAGCAATCAGCCCCAGCATTTT CASRMGRSNQPQHF
14 few TRBD1 TRBJ1-2 TRBV28 TGTGCCAGCAGGGCGGACAGGGTGGTTCATGGCTACACCTTC CASRADRVVHGYTF
16 few . TRBJ1-5 TRBV4-1 TGCGCCAGCAGCCAAGCGGGGGGATATAGCAATCAGCCCCAGCATTTT CASSQAGGYSNQPQHF
15 many . TRBJ1-5 TRBV4-1 TGCGCCAGCAGCCAAGCCCGGGGAGGCAATCAGCCCCAGCATTTT CASSQARGGNQPQHF
15 . TRBD1 TRBJ1-1 TRBV7-8 TGTGCCAGCAGCTTAGAGGGACAGGGGAACTCTGAAGCTTTCTTT CASSLEGQGNSEAFF
13 once . TRBJ2-7 TRBV12-5 TGTGCTAGTGGTCACGGACTTTACTACGAGCAGTACTTC CASGHGLYYEQYF
15 many . TRBJ1-3 TRBV15 TGTGCCACCAGCAAAGACAGGAGCTCTGGAAACACCATATATTTT CATSKDRSSGNTIYF
18 many TRBD1 TRBJ2-2 TRBV20-1 TGCAGTGCTATCGCCTCTCAGGGACAGGGGGGATACACCGGGGAGCTGTTTTTT CSAIASQGQGGYTGELFF
15 many . TRBJ2-5 TRBV15 TGTGCCACCAGCAGAGATTCCGGCCACTCAGAGACCCAATACTTC CATSRDSGHSETQYF
12 many . TRBJ1-5 TRBV28 TGTGCCAGCTGCTCCAGTGATCAGCCCCAGCATTTT CASCSSDQPQHF
18 many . TRBJ2-7 TRBV4-1 TGCGCCAGCAGCCAAGGGATGGACAGTCCTTTTTTTACCTACGAGCAGTACTTC CASSQGMDSPFFTYEQYF
14 many . TRBJ1-5 TRBV28 TGTGCCAGCAGCATCGACAGCCGCAATCAGCCCCAGCATTTT CASSIDSRNQPQHF
13 . . TRBJ1-2 TRBV28 TGTGCCAGCAGTTCGCCGGGGCACTATGGCTACACCTTC CASSSPGHYGYTF
14 few . TRBJ1-2 TRBV18 TGTGCCAGCTCACGGGCCGCATCGGACTATGGCTACACCTTC CASSRAASDYGYTF
16 . TRBD1 TRBJ2-2 TRBV18 TGTGCCAGCTCACCACGATCCACAGGGGTCGGCGGGGAGCTGTTTTTT CASSPRSTGVGGELFF